Below, 29 T cell receptor beta chains from the same sample are listed, as sequenced in a study of somatic mutations in cytotoxic T cells in rheumatoid arthritis. Some clones are missing from TCRdb's copy, which holds only in-frame ones; the method was immunoSEQ multiplex PCR. The sample carries approximately 17,000 clones, approximately 84% recorded once. Sample: CD8+ T cells sorted from blood. Receptors originate from an adult with rheumatoid arthritis.

This chain uses TRBV27 with TRBJ2-5, with D hard to call. The CDR3 loop spans 15 amino acids. The V gene's germline CDR1 is MNHEY and CDR2 SMNVEV (reference sequence). Trimming stripped 3 bases from V and 4 bases from J, with 15 bases between. CDR3 sequence: CASSLSPSPPETQYF. The CDR3 DNA is TGTGCCAGCAGTTTGTCCCCTTCCCCCCCAGAGACCCAGTACTTC.

This clone was seen a single time. The J gene is TRBJ2-1, the V gene TRBV7-6, with D possibly matching TRBD2 (6 bases). Germline loops: CDR1 SGHVS, CDR2 FNYEAQ. CDR3 length: 15 residues. The V end lost 5 bases, the J end lost 4 bases, and 15 bases lay between the germline ends. This CDR3 reads CASSRSWGEYNEQFF. In nucleotides, the CDR3 is TGTGCCAGCAGCCGGTCGTGGGGGGAGTACAATGAGCAGTTCTTC.

This clone was detected once. The CDR3 sequence: CASPAENTEAFF. DNA of the CDR3: TGTGCCAGCCCTGCAGAGAACACTGAAGCTTTCTTT. The J gene is TRBJ1-1, the V gene TRBV2; no definite D call. In germline, CDR1 is SNHLY, CDR2 FYNNEI. This CDR3 is 12 amino acids long. The ends were cut back, 8 bases at V and 1 base at J, with 8 bases in the middle. Full variable domain (remainder filled in from reference TRBV2 and TRBJ1-1): EPEVTQTPSHQVTQMGQEVILRCVPISNHLYFYWYRQILGQKVEFLVSFYNNEISEKSEIFDDQFSVERPDGSNFTLKIRSTKLEDSAMYFCASPAENTEAFFGQGTRLTVV.

The chain carries TRBV13 and TRBJ2-1; 11 bases line up with TRBD1. Germline lookup yields CDR1 PRHDT and CDR2 FYEKMQ (reference sequence). The CDR3 runs to 15 residues. With 0 bases clipped from V and 6 bases from J, the junction kept 1 base outside the gene matches. This chain's CDR3 is CASSLGGQGGNEQFF. The CDR3 DNA is TGTGCCAGCAGCTTAGGGGGACAGGGGGGCAATGAGCAGTTCTTC.

This clone came up once. The chain combines TRBV6-6 with TRBJ2-2, with 9 bases fitting TRBD2. The CDR3 is made up of 16 amino acids. From germline, CDR1 is MNHNY and CDR2 SVGAGI (reference sequence). With 1 base clipped from V and 3 bases from J, the junction kept 3 bases outside the gene matches. The DNA for the CDR3 is TGTGCCAGCAGTTACTTGCGGGGGGGCGACACCGGGGAGCTGTTTTTT. Its protein is CASSYLRGGDTGELFF.

The chain combines TRBV5-6 with TRBJ1-2; a weak D match, TRBD1 (5 bases). The CDR3 extends over 15 amino acids. Germline CDR1 is SGHDT and CDR2 is YYEEEE. V was clipped by 4 bases and J by 4 bases, with 17 bases between them. The CDR3 nucleotides read TGTGCCAGCAGCCGAGGGGCATCGATCATCTATGGCTACACCTTC. The encoded protein is CASSRGASIIYGYTF.

The chain links TRBV5-1 to TRBJ2-1; TRBD1 matches at 9 bases. V shed 4 bases and J 3 bases; nucleotides not matched to a gene: 2. Germline CDR1 is SGHRS and CDR2 is YFSETQ. The CDR3 is 14 amino acids. In nucleotides, the CDR3 is TGCGCCAGCAGCCAGACAGGGGGCTACAATGAGCAGTTCTTC. This gives the protein CASSQTGGYNEQFF.

The chain is built from TRBV7-6 and TRBJ2-3; perhaps TRBD2 as D (5 bases). Germline V lookup: CDR1 SGHVS, CDR2 FNYEAQ. CDR3 size: 14 residues. Trimming took 5 bases from V and 3 from J, leaving 12 bases between them. The CDR3 loop is CASSPEGFTDTQYF. DNA for the CDR3: TGTGCCAGCAGCCCAGAGGGTTTTACAGATACGCAGTATTTT.

The chain has TRBV28 and TRBJ1-4; 8 bases map to TRBD1. The CDR3 has 14 amino acids. Germline V gene data show CDR1 as MDHEN and CDR2 as SYDVKM. Trimming removed 3 bases from V and 8 bases from J; junction bases left unmatched: 5. The CDR3 DNA sequence: TGTGCCAGCAGTTTGGCGGACAGGGAGGAAAAACTGTTTTTT. This sequence encodes CASSLADREEKLFF. Based on the CDR3 plus reference TRBV28 and TRBJ1-4, the full variable domain is DVKVTQSSRYLVKRTGEKVFLECVQDMDHENMFWYRQDPGLGLRLIYFSYDVKMKEKGDIPEGYSVSREKKERFSLILESASTNQTSMYLCASSLADREEKLFFGSGTQLSVL.

This clone rates as medium-sized. CDR3 DNA sequence: TGTGCCAGCAGGAGGGAGGGGATGGCTGAAAAACTGTTTTTT. Encoded protein: CASRREGMAEKLFF. The J gene is TRBJ1-4, the V gene TRBV6-1, with D perhaps TRBD1 (5 bases). Trimming took off 6 bases at V and 7 bases at J, with 15 bases between the two ends. This CDR3 contains 14 residues. Looked up from germline, CDR1 is MNHNS and CDR2 is SASEGT.

V is TRBV5-4 and J is TRBJ2-3; 9 nucleotides agree with TRBD2. The CDR3 totals 15 residues. J gave up 3 bases and V 1 base, and 3 bases lay outside the gene matches. CDR1 and CDR2 (germline): SGHNT, YYREEE (reference sequence). The CDR3, as DNA: TGTGCCAGCAGCTTGTTAGCGGGGGTGACAGATACGCAGTATTTT. Protein sequence: CASSLLAGVTDTQYF.

This chain connects TRBV5-1 to TRBJ1-1; possibly TRBD1 for D (5 bases). This CDR3 region has 14 residues. Trimming removed 0 bases at V and 4 bases at J, with 10 bases between. Germline V gives CDR1 SGHRS, CDR2 YFSETQ. This CDR3 is CASSLAFGGTEAFF. CDR3 coding DNA: TGCGCCAGCAGCTTGGCCTTTGGGGGCACTGAAGCTTTCTTT.

J is TRBJ1-1 and V is TRBV29-1, with unresolved D. Trimming left V 7 bases short and J 1 base short, with 16 bases between. The CDR3 has 14 amino acids. Per germline, CDR1 SQVTM and CDR2 ANQGSEA. CDR3 sequence: CSAGYPPGNTEAFF. CDR3 DNA sequence: TGCAGCGCCGGATACCCCCCGGGGAACACTGAAGCTTTCTTT.

CDR3 bases: TGCGCCAGCAGCCAAGGGAAGGGTAACACCGGGGAGCTGTTTTTT. It specifies CASSQGKGNTGELFF. The rearrangement joins TRBV4-1 to TRBJ2-2, with D unresolved. Trimming took 1 base from V and 2 from J, leaving 8 bases between them. Per the germline V gene, CDR1 is MGHRA and CDR2 is YSYEKL. The CDR3 loop spans 15 amino acids.

The CDR3 nucleotides read TGTGCCAGCAGCCAAGCCTGGGACTCCTACAATGAGCAGTTCTTC. Translation gives CASSQAWDSYNEQFF. The chain carries TRBV4-2 and TRBJ2-1, with D unclear. With 1 base removed from V and 0 bases from J, the gap between germline ends came to 7 bases. The CDR3 is 15 amino acids. The V gene's germline CDR1 is LGHNA and CDR2 YNFKEQ.

J is TRBJ2-5 and V is TRBV10-2; the D gene is possibly TRBD1 (5 bases). Trimming removed 3 bases at V and 0 bases at J, with 8 bases between. The CDR3 length is 14 residues. Per the germline V gene, CDR1 is WSHSY and CDR2 is SAAADI. CDR3 in DNA: TGCGCCAGCAGTGACCGACAGAACCAAGAGACCCAGTACTTC. The encoded protein is CASSDRQNQETQYF.

The V gene is TRBV28, the J gene TRBJ1-1, with 7 bases that match TRBD1. V lost 7 bases, J lost 3 bases, and 8 bases stayed unmatched. This CDR3 is built from 14 residues. Germline assignment: CDR1 MDHEN and CDR2 SYDVKM. The CDR3 region has the DNA TGTGCCAGCATCAACGACAGGGTGTACACTGAAGCTTTCTTT. Encoded protein: CASINDRVYTEAFF.

CDR3 residues: CASSPGPIQAQHF. DNA for the CDR3: TGTGCCAGCAGCCCGGGACCGATCCAGGCCCAGCATTTT. This chain joins TRBV5-4 and TRBJ1-5; possibly TRBD1 for D (5 bases). Germline V gene sequence: CDR1 SGHNT, CDR2 YYREEE (reference sequence). V gave up 4 bases and J gave up 11 bases, with 16 bases separating them. This CDR3 spans 13 amino acids.

The J gene is TRBJ1-2, the V gene TRBV6-6; D perhaps matches TRBD1 (6 bases). The CDR3 sequence is 15 residues long. Trimming shortened V by 0 bases and J by 7 bases, and 15 bases separated the two germline ends. Germline CDR1 reads MNHNY; CDR2 reads SVGAGI (reference sequence). The CDR3 nucleotides are TGTGCCAGCAGTTACTCGACTGGGACATCGGGTGGCTACACCTTC. This gives the protein CASSYSTGTSGGYTF.

The chain joins TRBV4-2 to TRBJ1-1, with no clear D. CDR3 length: 13 amino acids. Germline values: CDR1 LGHNA, CDR2 YNFKEQ. V was cut by 0 bases and J by 4 bases, with 6 bases left in between. The CDR3 sequence: CASSQDSGTEAFF. DNA of the CDR3: TGTGCCAGCAGCCAAGATTCGGGCACTGAAGCTTTCTTT.

This sequence joins TRBV7-9 and TRBJ2-3; no reliable D call. Germline CDR1 reads SEHNR; CDR2 reads FQNEAQ (reference sequence). V lost 5 bases and J 1 base, leaving 4 bases between the germline ends. This CDR3 spans 12 amino acids. The CDR3 is CASSPGTDTQYF. CDR3 DNA: TGTGCCAGCAGCCCCGGCACAGATACGCAGTATTTT. The variable domain in full, completed from reference TRBV7-9 and TRBJ2-3, reads DTGVSQNPRHKITKRGQNVTFRCDPISEHNRLYWYRQTLGQGPEFLTYFQNEAQLEKSRLLSDRFSAERPKGSFSTLEIQRTEQGDSAMYLCASSPGTDTQYFGPGTRLTVL.

The V gene is TRBV5-1, the J gene TRBJ2-3; the D call may be TRBD1 or TRBD2 (5 bases each). The V end lost 3 bases, the J end lost 4 bases, and 12 bases lay between the germline ends. Germline V gives CDR1 SGHRS, CDR2 YFSETQ. CDR3 length: 14 amino acids. CDR3 DNA: TGCGCCAGCAGCTGGGGACCTGCTTCAGATACGCAGTATTTT. Encoded protein: CASSWGPASDTQYF.

This clone came up a few times. V and J are TRBV6-1 and TRBJ2-7; a possible D gene is TRBD1 (6 bases). This CDR3 has 16 amino acids. V lost 3 bases and J 4 bases, leaving 19 bases between the germline ends. From germline, CDR1 is MNHNS and CDR2 SASEGT. The CDR3 loop is CASSDPVQDSPYEQYF. CDR3 sequence (DNA): TGTGCCAGCAGTGATCCCGTACAGGACAGCCCATACGAGCAGTACTTC.

This chain joins TRBV27 and TRBJ2-7; 8 bases line up with TRBD2. Germline loops: CDR1 MNHEY, CDR2 SMNVEV (reference sequence). The CDR3 totals 17 residues. The CDR3 sequence: CASGAGGLGLGSYEQYF. In nucleotides, the CDR3 is TGTGCTTCAGGGGCGGGGGGTTTAGGTTTAGGGTCCTACGAGCAGTACTTC.

In its sample, this clone was seen a few times. Mismatch with germline at one junction end may stem from a read error. This chain connects TRBV2 to TRBJ1-1; D is perhaps TRBD1 (5 bases). This CDR3 contains 12 residues. Germline CDR1 reads SNHLY; CDR2 reads FYNNEI. CDR3 region: CGSPRVGTEAFF. The CDR3 DNA reads as TGTGGCAGCCCCAGGGTCGGGACTGAAGCTTTCTTT. The full variable domain, with the rest looked up from reference TRBV2 and TRBJ1-1, is EPEVTQTPSHQVTQMGQEVILRCVPISNHLYFYWYRQILGQKVEFLVSFYNNEISEKSEIFDDQFSVERPDGSNFTLKIRSTKLEDSAMYFCGSPRVGTEAFFGQGTRLTVV.

The chain joins TRBV5-4 to TRBJ2-1; D is unresolved. V was trimmed by 9 bases and J by 6 bases, leaving 7 bases between them. The CDR3 is 10 residues long. In germline, CDR1 is SGHNT, CDR2 YYREEE (reference sequence). CDR3 DNA sequence: TGTGCCACGGGTACCAATGAGCAGTTCTTC. Its protein product is CATGTNEQFF.

The V gene is TRBV4-1, the J gene TRBJ1-6, with D uncertain. Germline-derived CDR1 and CDR2 are MGHRA and YSYEKL. With 6 bases removed from V and 2 bases from J, the gap between germline ends came to 17 bases. CDR3 length equals 17 residues. CDR3 residues: CASSQTLLGTYNSPLHF. CDR3 DNA: TGCGCCAGCAGTCAGACCCTACTGGGAACCTATAATTCACCCCTCCACTTT.

This sequence joins TRBV5-6 and TRBJ2-1; tentatively, D is TRBD1 (5 bases). V was clipped by 0 bases and J by 9 bases, with 16 bases between them. CDR1 is SGHDT, CDR2 YYEEEE, per germline. The CDR3 loop spans 15 amino acids. CDR3 sequence reads: CASSLVDRFGSEQFF. CDR3 coding DNA: TGTGCCAGCAGCTTGGTCGACAGATTTGGTAGTGAGCAGTTCTTC.

This chain joins TRBV18 and TRBJ2-7, with D unclear. V was shortened by 2 bases and J by 4 bases, with 6 bases between the two germline ends. This CDR3 has 12 residues. Germline loops: CDR1 KGHSH, CDR2 LQKENI. In DNA, the CDR3 is TGTGCCAGCTCACCAGGGGTTTACGAGCAGTACTTC. Translating gives CASSPGVYEQYF.